These 9 T cell receptor beta chains originate from one sample sequenced in a study of T cells in Graves' hyperthyroidism and ophthalmopathy. RNA transcripts served as the template for amplifying TCR beta CDR3 regions. The TCR CDR3 was amplified in a first-round RT-PCR using the HTBI primer set. One entry per CDR3 protein results from TCRdb running MiXCR on the multiplex PCR reads. The profile shows 400,000 to 500,000 distinct CDR3 sequences, about an eighth of them singletons. Material for sequencing was blood. The source is a woman younger than 30 with Graves' hyperthyroidism.

This chain links TRBV18 with TRBJ2-1, with D possibly matching TRBD2 (6 bases). The CDR3 totals 16 residues. Germline CDR1 is KGHSH and CDR2 is LQKENI. V gave up 3 bases and J gave up 3 bases, with 15 bases separating them. In DNA form, the CDR3 reads TGTGCCAGCTCACCCGGGGACTTTACCAGCTACAATGAGCAGTTCTTC. It yields the protein CASSPGDFTSYNEQFF.

This clonotype was detected many times. The rearrangement uses TRBV18 and TRBJ2-4; D remains ambiguous. This CDR3 comprises 16 residues. V lost 3 bases, J lost 3 bases, and 15 bases lay in between. Germline CDR1 reads KGHSH; CDR2 reads LQKENI. The CDR3 sequence is CASSPQRQRDKNIQYF. The CDR3 nucleotides are TGTGCCAGCTCACCCCAACGCCAGCGTGACAAAAACATTCAGTACTTC. The whole variable domain, filled in from reference TRBV18 and TRBJ2-4, reads NAGVMQNPRHLVRRRGQEARLRCSPMKGHSHVYWYRQLPEEGLKFMVYLQKENIIDESGMPKERFSAEFPKEGPSILRIQQVVRGDSAAYFCASSPQRQRDKNIQYFGAGTRLSVL.

This clonotype was counted ten times or more. The V gene is TRBV11-2, the J gene TRBJ1-1; D remains ambiguous. V lost 2 bases to trimming and J lost 4 bases, with 14 bases between them. Germline V gives CDR1 SGHAT, CDR2 FQNNGV. This CDR3 region has 15 residues. The CDR3 DNA reads as TGTGCCAGCAGCTTATTTGGCATATCGGGCACTGAAGCTTTCTTT. This codes for CASSLFGISGTEAFF. The complete variable domain, with remaining parts taken from reference TRBV11-2 and TRBJ1-1, reads EAGVAQSPRYKIIEKRQSVAFWCNPISGHATLYWYQQILGQGPKLLIQFQNNGVVDDSQLPKDRFSAERLKGVDSTLKIQPAKLEDSAVYLCASSLFGISGTEAFFGQGTRLTVV.

This clonotype was observed many times. The chain is built from TRBV2 and TRBJ1-1; 11 bases fit TRBD1. Losses at the gene ends were 4 bases for V and 12 bases for J; bases not matched to a gene: 4. Germline CDR1 is SNHLY and CDR2 is FYNNEI. The CDR3 totals 12 residues. The CDR3 region has the DNA TGTGCCAGCAGTGGGGACAGGGGGGGACCTTTCTTT. It codes for CASSGDRGGPFF.

Only a few counts were recorded for this clonotype. This chain links TRBV30 with TRBJ1-6; D is unclear. V was pared by 0 bases and J by 0 bases, with 9 bases between. The germline V gene encodes CDR1 GTSNPN and CDR2 SVGIG (reference sequence). The CDR3 contains 16 residues. This CDR3 is CAWSVLLSSYNSPLHF. The CDR3 coding sequence is TGTGCCTGGAGTGTACTGCTAAGCTCCTATAATTCACCCCTCCACTTT.

This clonotype has just a few counts. CDR3 loop: CASSEGTGGVNEQFF. The CDR3 DNA reads as TGTGCCAGCAGTGAAGGGACAGGGGGTGTCAATGAGCAGTTCTTC. The genes are TRBV6-1 and TRBJ2-1, with 10 positions matching TRBD1. The CDR3 runs 15 residues. Germline V gene sequence: CDR1 MNHNS, CDR2 SASEGT. With 1 base clipped from V and 6 bases from J, the junction kept 3 bases outside the gene matches.

This clonotype was counted only a few times. J is TRBJ2-5 and V is TRBV6-5; 13 bases are a match to TRBD2. Trimming cost V 0 bases and J 0 bases; bases outside gene matches: 13. Germline V gene data show CDR1 as MNHEY and CDR2 as SVGAGI. CDR3 length: 21 residues. Here the CDR3 reads CASSYSPLRWGLAGHQETQYF. CDR3 sequence (DNA): TGTGCCAGCAGTTACTCGCCGCTCAGGTGGGGACTAGCGGGACACCAAGAGACCCAGTACTTC.

This clonotype showed up many times. The chain uses TRBV11-2 and TRBJ2-5; tentatively, D is TRBD1 or TRBD2 (5 bases each). Between the trimmed V and J ends, which lost 2 bases and 4 bases, there was a span of 8 bases. Germline V gene lookup returns CDR1 SGHAT and CDR2 FQNNGV. CDR3 length: 13 residues. This CDR3 reads CASSLTRGETQYF. In nucleotides, the CDR3 is TGTGCCAGCAGCTTAACTAGGGGAGAGACCCAGTACTTC.

This clonotype was observed a handful of times. This sequence joins TRBV10-2 and TRBJ2-7; TRBD2 agrees at 10 bases. This CDR3 has 14 residues. The V and J ends lost 4 bases and 2 bases, in that order; junction bases with no gene match: 2. Germline V lookup: CDR1 WSHSY, CDR2 SAAADI. The DNA for the CDR3 is TGCGCCAGCAGTGGGACTAGCGGCCCCTACGAGCAGTACTTC. Its protein is CASSGTSGPYEQYF.